A selection of T cell receptor beta chains follows, all from one sample in a study of blood T cell repertoires in COVID-19. Sequencing used immunoSEQ multiplex PCR; TCRdb keeps in-frame clones, though not all of them. The profile shows some 140,000 clones, about 86% of them singletons. Sequenced material: peripheral blood. These receptors were obtained from a woman aged 55 to 70 with acute or convalescent COVID-19. CDR3s include the opening cysteine and the closing phenylalanine or tryptophan. A D gene is named only where the DNA matches it firmly. A row's size may be missing; if present it is once, few, many or a size class.

CDR3 protein: CASSLRAGGLTDTQYF
CDR3 DNA: TGTGCCAGCAGCTTAAGGGCGGGGGGACTCACAGATACGCAGTATTTT
D gene: TRBD2
J gene: TRBJ2-3
clone size: -
V gene: TRBV7-6

CDR3 protein: CASSLSERGHAGEKLFF
CDR3 DNA: TGTGCCAGCAGTTTATCGGAAAGGGGCCACGCAGGTGAAAAACTGTTTTTT
D gene: -
J gene: TRBJ1-4
clone size: -
V gene: TRBV27

CDR3 protein: CASSSGTSESDTQYF
CDR3 DNA: TGTGCCAGCAGCTCCGGGACTAGCGAGTCGGATACGCAGTATTTT
D gene: TRBD2
J gene: TRBJ2-3
clone size: -
V gene: TRBV6-5

CDR3 protein: CASTLDRVNTEAFF
CDR3 DNA: TGTGCCAGCACCTTGGACAGGGTGAACACTGAAGCTTTCTTT
D gene: TRBD1
J gene: TRBJ1-1
clone size: -
V gene: TRBV6-5

CDR3 protein: CASSFPGQGAGNTIYF
CDR3 DNA: TGTGCCAGCAGCTTCCCCGGACAGGGGGCTGGAAACACCATATATTTT
D gene: TRBD1
J gene: TRBJ1-3
clone size: -
V gene: TRBV11-2

CDR3 protein: CASSFPTGELFF
CDR3 DNA: TGTGCCAGCAGCTTCCCAACAGGGGAGCTGTTTTTT
D gene: -
J gene: TRBJ2-2
clone size: -
V gene: TRBV7-6

CDR3 protein: CASSQNTGHYGYTF
CDR3 DNA: TGTGCCAGCAGCCAAAATACAGGGCACTATGGCTACACCTTC
D gene: -
J gene: TRBJ1-2
clone size: -
V gene: TRBV7-9

CDR3 protein: CASSLALAGGQETQYF
CDR3 DNA: TGCGCCAGCAGCTTGGCCCTAGCGGGGGGACAAGAGACCCAGTACTTC
D gene: TRBD2
J gene: TRBJ2-5
clone size: once
V gene: TRBV5-1

CDR3 protein: CASSFLGGPLHF
CDR3 DNA: TGTGCCAGCAGTTTTTTGGGGGGACCCCTCCACTTT
D gene: -
J gene: TRBJ1-6
clone size: -
V gene: TRBV12-3/TRBV12-4

CDR3 protein: CASSYSMGQGDYGYTF
CDR3 DNA: TGTGCCAGCAGTTACTCGATGGGACAGGGCGACTATGGCTACACCTTC
D gene: TRBD1
J gene: TRBJ1-2
clone size: -
V gene: TRBV6-5

CDR3 protein: CASSERGIQHF
CDR3 DNA: TGTGCCAGCAGTGAAAGGGGTATCCAGCATTTT
D gene: -
J gene: TRBJ1-5
clone size: -
V gene: TRBV6-1

CDR3 protein: CASRNGQGATEAFF
CDR3 DNA: TGTGCCAGCAGGAACGGACAGGGAGCCACTGAAGCTTTCTTT
D gene: TRBD1
J gene: TRBJ1-1
clone size: -
V gene: TRBV6-5

CDR3 protein: CASSLLQGEKLFF
CDR3 DNA: TGTGCCAGCAGTTTACTCCAGGGGGAAAAACTGTTTTTT
D gene: -
J gene: TRBJ1-4
clone size: once
V gene: TRBV28

CDR3 protein: CASSELGGRSPLHF
CDR3 DNA: TGTGCCAGCAGTGAATTGGGGGGGAGGTCACCCCTCCACTTT
D gene: -
J gene: TRBJ1-6
clone size: -
V gene: TRBV6-1

CDR3 protein: CASSSSAGNLGLSRGYTF
CDR3 DNA: TGTGCCAGCAGCTCTAGCGCCGGGAACCTGGGGCTGTCCCGTGGCTACACCTTC
D gene: -
J gene: TRBJ1-2
clone size: -
V gene: TRBV5-4

CDR3 protein: CASGTGLSEAFF
CDR3 DNA: TGTGCCAGCGGTACGGGACTCTCTGAAGCTTTCTTT
D gene: -
J gene: TRBJ1-1
clone size: -
V gene: TRBV5-8

CDR3 protein: CASSLATGGKKNIQYF
CDR3 DNA: TGTGCCAGCAGCTTAGCGACAGGGGGTAAAAAAAACATTCAGTACTTC
D gene: TRBD1
J gene: TRBJ2-4
clone size: few
V gene: TRBV7-9

CDR3 protein: CASRPGTGNNSPLHF
CDR3 DNA: TGTGCCAGCAGGCCCGGGACAGGGAATAATTCACCCCTCCACTTT
D gene: TRBD1
J gene: TRBJ1-6
clone size: -
V gene: TRBV6-5

CDR3 protein: CASSGTGTPFSYEQYF
CDR3 DNA: TGTGCCAGCAGCGGCACCGGGACTCCTTTCTCCTACGAGCAGTACTTC
D gene: -
J gene: TRBJ2-7
clone size: -
V gene: TRBV7-2

CDR3 protein: CASSSPTALRQPQHF
CDR3 DNA: TGTGCCAGCAGCTCACCGACAGCCCTGCGGCAGCCCCAGCATTTT
D gene: -
J gene: TRBJ1-5
clone size: -
V gene: TRBV7-2

CDR3 protein: CSVDKGLGYGYTF
CDR3 DNA: TGCAGCGTTGATAAGGGGCTCGGCTATGGCTACACCTTC
D gene: -
J gene: TRBJ1-2
clone size: -
V gene: TRBV29-1

CDR3 protein: CASSPQGDMTEAFF
CDR3 DNA: TGTGCCAGCTCACCACAGGGGGATATGACTGAAGCTTTCTTT
D gene: -
J gene: TRBJ1-1
clone size: -
V gene: TRBV18

CDR3 protein: CASSFLTTGGYEQFF
CDR3 DNA: TGTGCCAGCAGCTTCCTGACGACAGGGGGGTATGAGCAGTTCTTC
D gene: TRBD1
J gene: TRBJ2-1
clone size: -
V gene: TRBV7-9

CDR3 protein: CASSTGTGRGNGELFF
CDR3 DNA: TGTGCCAGCAGCACAGGGACAGGGAGAGGGAACGGGGAGCTGTTTTTT
D gene: TRBD1
J gene: TRBJ2-2
clone size: -
V gene: TRBV7-2

CDR3 protein: CASTYGATGGTEAFF
CDR3 DNA: TGTGCCAGCACCTACGGCGCGACAGGAGGCACTGAAGCTTTCTTT
D gene: -
J gene: TRBJ1-1
clone size: -
V gene: TRBV6-5

CDR3 protein: CASTKGRTGLGEKLFF
CDR3 DNA: TGTGCCAGCACCAAAGGTCGGACAGGGCTTGGCGAAAAACTGTTTTTT
D gene: TRBD1
J gene: TRBJ1-4
clone size: few
V gene: TRBV2

CDR3 protein: CAWSTSWGNGEKLFF
CDR3 DNA: TGTGCCTGGAGTACCTCTTGGGGCAACGGTGAAAAACTGTTTTTT
D gene: -
J gene: TRBJ1-4
clone size: -
V gene: TRBV30

CDR3 protein: CASSRTGQNTEAFF
CDR3 DNA: TGTGCCAGCAGCAGAACAGGGCAGAACACTGAAGCTTTCTTT
D gene: -
J gene: TRBJ1-1
clone size: -
V gene: TRBV7-9

CDR3 protein: CASSANRAGAEAFF
CDR3 DNA: TGTGCCAGCAGCGCAAACAGGGCGGGGGCTGAAGCTTTCTTT
D gene: -
J gene: TRBJ1-1
clone size: -
V gene: TRBV2

CDR3 protein: CASSPRPGTGAHEQYF
CDR3 DNA: TGCGCCAGCAGTCCACGTCCCGGGACAGGGGCCCACGAGCAGTACTTC
D gene: TRBD1
J gene: TRBJ2-7
clone size: few
V gene: TRBV10-1

CDR3 protein: CASSYSIQGGYGYTF
CDR3 DNA: TGTGCCAGCAGTTACTCGATACAGGGAGGGTATGGCTACACCTTC
D gene: -
J gene: TRBJ1-2
clone size: few
V gene: TRBV6-5

CDR3 protein: CSARGTPEAFF
CDR3 DNA: TGCAGTGCTAGAGGAACACCTGAAGCTTTCTTT
D gene: -
J gene: TRBJ1-1
clone size: -
V gene: TRBV20-1

CDR3 protein: CAGHGGGIGTDTQYF
CDR3 DNA: TGTGCCGGACACGGGGGGGGAATTGGCACAGATACGCAGTATTTT
D gene: TRBD2
J gene: TRBJ2-3
clone size: -
V gene: TRBV5-4

CDR3 protein: CAISESGQATEAFF
CDR3 DNA: TGTGCCATCAGTGAGTCGGGACAGGCGACTGAAGCTTTCTTT
D gene: TRBD1
J gene: TRBJ1-1
clone size: -
V gene: TRBV10-3

CDR3 protein: CATSSDRGLAFF
CDR3 DNA: TGTGCCACCAGCAGTGACAGGGGGCTAGCTTTCTTT
D gene: TRBD1
J gene: TRBJ1-1
clone size: -
V gene: TRBV15

CDR3 protein: CASSMRTSGATDTQYF
CDR3 DNA: TGTGCCAGTAGTATGAGGACTAGCGGGGCCACAGATACGCAGTATTTT
D gene: TRBD2
J gene: TRBJ2-3
clone size: -
V gene: TRBV19

CDR3 protein: CASSQGPNYGYTF
CDR3 DNA: TGTGCCAGCAGCCAGGGTCCGAACTATGGCTACACCTTC
D gene: -
J gene: TRBJ1-2
clone size: -
V gene: TRBV11-1

CDR3 protein: CASSSWTIQEQFF
CDR3 DNA: TGTGCCAGCAGCTCCTGGACTATTCAAGAGCAGTTCTTC
D gene: -
J gene: TRBJ2-1
clone size: -
V gene: TRBV7-9

CDR3 protein: CASTYLTGFSEAFF
CDR3 DNA: TGTGCCAGCACCTATTTAACAGGGTTTTCTGAAGCTTTCTTT
D gene: -
J gene: TRBJ1-1
clone size: -
V gene: TRBV28

CDR3 protein: CASSQEGTGNYGYTF
CDR3 DNA: TGTGCCAGCAGCCAAGAGGGGACAGGGAACTATGGCTACACCTTC
D gene: TRBD1
J gene: TRBJ1-2
clone size: -
V gene: TRBV3-1/TRBV3-2

CDR3 protein: CASSLAQGSYNEQFF
CDR3 DNA: TGTGCCAGCAGCTTAGCCCAGGGTAGTTACAATGAGCAGTTCTTC
D gene: -
J gene: TRBJ2-1
clone size: -
V gene: TRBV7-9

CDR3 protein: CATKGQTNTEAFF
CDR3 DNA: TGTGCCACCAAGGGACAGACGAACACTGAAGCTTTCTTT
D gene: TRBD1
J gene: TRBJ1-1
clone size: -
V gene: TRBV6-5